This entry lists 14 T cell receptor beta chains sequenced from one sample in a study of Graves' ophthalmopathy and Graves' hyperthyroidism. Transcripts of RNA were the source for amplifying TCR beta CDR3 regions. HTBI primers were employed in first-round RT-PCR, then a second-round multiplex PCR followed. Each CDR3 protein gets one entry after TCRdb re-called the multiplex PCR reads with MiXCR. Here the sample spans approximately 1.2 million distinct CDR3 sequences, about 40% being singletons. The sequencing sample was made of peripheral blood or thyroid tissue (not recorded which). The source of these receptors is an adult man with Graves' hyperthyroidism.

The chain couples TRBV10-3 to TRBJ1-1; D is possibly TRBD1 (6 bases). The CDR3 loop spans 16 amino acids. The V gene lost 10 bases and the J gene lost 0 bases, with 21 bases spanning the gap. Germline V lookup: CDR1 ENHRY, CDR2 SYGVKD. The CDR3: CASTPGGARMNTEAFF. In DNA form, the CDR3 reads TGTGCCAGCACCCCGGGGGGGGCGCGGATGAACACTGAAGCTTTCTTT.

V gene TRBV9 combines with J gene TRBJ2-5, with 12 nucleotides matching TRBD2. The CDR3 is 18 residues long. The junction had 9 bases not matched to a gene; V was cut back by 1 base and J by 2 bases. CDR1 is SGDLS and CDR2 is YYNGEE in the germline V gene. The CDR3, as DNA: TGTGCCAGCAGCGTATCGGCTAGCGGGGGGGAGTTTCAAGAGACCCAGTACTTC. Amino acids: CASSVSASGGEFQETQYF.

The chain carries TRBV7-9 and TRBJ2-7; D tentatively reads TRBD1 or TRBD2 (5 bases each). Germline values: CDR1 SEHNR, CDR2 FQNEAQ (reference sequence). Trimming stripped 1 base from V and 4 bases from J, with 11 bases between. The CDR3 contains 14 residues. The CDR3 DNA is TGTGCCAGCAGCTTAGGGGGACGGCGTTACGAGCAGTACTTC. Residues: CASSLGGRRYEQYF.

This clonotype was seen many times. The chain combines TRBV11-2 with TRBJ1-1; TRBD1 might be the D (5 bases). Germline CDR1 reads SGHAT; CDR2 reads FQNNGV. The CDR3 spans 15 residues. V shed 2 bases and J shed 1 base, with 11 bases lying between them. The CDR3 sequence is CASSLSGMGNTEAFF. DNA of the CDR3: TGTGCCAGCAGCTTATCAGGGATGGGGAACACTGAAGCTTTCTTT.

In its sample, this clonotype was seen many times. J is TRBJ2-7 and V is TRBV24-1; 7 nucleotides line up with TRBD2. Trimming took 0 bases from V and 2 from J; bases not matched to a gene: 9. This CDR3 is 17 amino acids long. Per germline, CDR1 KGHDR and CDR2 SFDVKD. The CDR3 sequence: CATSDLHASGHAYEQYF. CDR3 sequence (DNA): TGTGCCACCAGTGATTTGCACGCTAGCGGCCACGCCTACGAGCAGTACTTC.

This clonotype was counted a few times. The rearrangement links TRBV28 to TRBJ1-5; possible D gene TRBD1, 5 bases. V was cut by 5 bases and J by 7 bases, with 15 bases left in between. The CDR3 is 14 amino acids. CDR1 MDHEN and CDR2 SYDVKM come from the germline V gene. CDR3 protein: CASSTRQLEQPQHF. CDR3 DNA: TGTGCCAGCAGTACTAGACAGTTGGAACAGCCCCAGCATTTT.

This clonotype was counted many times. The chain uses TRBV9 and TRBJ1-4; no clear D. CDR3 length: 14 residues. Germline CDR1 reads SGDLS; CDR2 reads YYNGEE. Trimming removed 3 bases at V and 5 bases at J, with 11 bases between. Here the CDR3 DNA reads TGTGCCAGCAGCGCCCCGCCTCCCAATGAAAAACTGTTTTTT. It is translated as CASSAPPPNEKLFF.

To note about this clonotype: At one boundary the junction diverges from the germline segment, which might be a read error. The V call is TRBV6-5, the J call TRBJ2-7, with 7 bases that match TRBD1. Germline assignment: CDR1 MNHEY and CDR2 SVGAGI. The CDR3 has 11 residues. CDR3 protein: CASSTGDEQCF. CDR3 coding DNA: TGTGCCAGCAGTACAGGGGACGAGCAGTGCTTC.

The chain is built from TRBV19 and TRBJ2-7, with 11 positions matching TRBD2. Per the germline V gene, CDR1 is LNHDA and CDR2 is SQIVND (reference sequence). The CDR3 totals 14 residues. Germline trimming cut 7 bases from V and 3 bases from J; bases unmatched to any gene: 5. CDR3 bases: TGTGCCAGTAATACCGGGACTAGCGGCTACGAGCAGTACTTC. It codes for CASNTGTSGYEQYF.

In this sample, this clonotype turned up many times. The chain has TRBV7-8 and TRBJ1-2; D perhaps matches TRBD1 (6 bases). Germline assignment: CDR1 SGHVS and CDR2 FQNEAQ. Trimming shortened V by 5 bases and J by 6 bases, and 25 bases separated the two germline ends. The CDR3 contains 17 residues. In DNA, the CDR3 is TGTGCCAGCAGCCCCCGGTTTGGGGGCTCGGAGCCAAATGGCTACACCTTC. Its protein is CASSPRFGGSEPNGYTF.

The rearrangement uses TRBV15 and TRBJ1-5, with D possibly TRBD1 on 5 matching bases. CDR1 and CDR2 from the germline V gene are LNHNV and YYDKDF (reference sequence). The CDR3 has 16 amino acids. Trimming took 3 bases from V and 7 from J, leaving 19 bases between them. CDR3 residues: CATSSLAGEGSQPQHF. In DNA form, the CDR3 reads TGTGCCACCAGCAGCTTGGCTGGGGAGGGGAGCCAGCCCCAGCATTTT.

The V gene is TRBV9, the J gene TRBJ1-1; tentatively, D is TRBD1 (5 bases). Germline CDR1 reads SGDLS; CDR2 reads YYNGEE. The germline V and J ends were trimmed by 7 bases and 3 bases, with 28 bases remaining between them. The CDR3 sequence is 18 residues long. CDR3 DNA sequence: TGTGCCAGCGCCCGAGACGCCCCTGGGACTACCCAAGACACTGAAGCTTTCTTT. This sequence encodes CASARDAPGTTQDTEAFF.

The chain has TRBV7-8 and TRBJ2-3; 16 positions match TRBD2. The ends lost 6 bases at V and 4 bases at J; junction bases unmatched: 7. The CDR3 runs 17 residues. CDR1 is SGHVS, CDR2 FQNEAQ, per germline. The CDR3 DNA sequence: TGTGCCAGCAGACGTGGGACTAGCGGGAGGGCTGCAGATACGCAGTATTTT. Translating gives CASRRGTSGRAADTQYF.

V usage is TRBV29-1 and J usage is TRBJ2-7; 7 bases match TRBD1. Germline CDR1 SQVTM, CDR2 ANQGSEA. V was clipped by 5 bases and J by 5 bases; unmatched bases: 3. The CDR3 runs to 11 residues. CDR3 protein: CSVKGGHEQYF. Here the CDR3 DNA reads TGCAGCGTTAAAGGGGGCCACGAGCAGTACTTC.